This entry lists 5 T cell receptor beta chains sequenced from one sample in a study of T cells in Graves' hyperthyroidism and ophthalmopathy. Amplification targeted TCR beta CDR3 regions from RNA transcripts. A first-round RT-PCR of the TCR CDR3 used the HTBI primer set. Using its own MiXCR run on the multiplex PCR reads, TCRdb lists one record per CDR3 protein. The sample carries 400,000 to 500,000 distinct CDR3 sequences, under 15% recorded once. Sequencing was done on a sample of blood. The receptors here all came from a woman aged 18-30 years with Graves' hyperthyroidism.

This clonotype was counted at least ten times. The rearrangement joins TRBV19 to TRBJ2-7, with TRBD1 matching 12 bases. Germline lookup yields CDR1 LNHDA and CDR2 SQIVND (reference sequence). After removal of 4 bases from V and 7 bases from J, the junction contained 8 bases not matched to a gene. The CDR3 totals 15 residues. This CDR3 is CASSTEGQGAGEQYF. The CDR3 region has the DNA TGTGCCAGTAGTACCGAGGGACAGGGGGCTGGGGAGCAGTACTTC.

This clonotype appeared many times. The chain carries TRBV15 and TRBJ1-2; weak D call: TRBD1 (6 bases). V lost 0 bases to trimming and J lost 7 bases, with 6 bases between them. Germline V gene lookup returns CDR1 LNHNV and CDR2 YYDKDF (reference sequence). This CDR3 spans 12 amino acids. CDR3 residues: CATSREGAGYTF. CDR3 DNA: TGTGCCACCAGCAGAGAGGGGGCTGGCTACACCTTC.

For this clonotype: Possible read error: a much larger clone is one base away. The chain couples TRBV7-3 to TRBJ2-3, with 7 nucleotides matching TRBD2. The CDR3 contains 14 residues. CDR1 SGHTA and CDR2 FQGTGA come from the germline V gene. As DNA, the CDR3 is TGTACCAGCAGCTTTGCGGGAGCTACAGATACGCAGTATTTT. This sequence encodes CTSSFAGATDTQYF. Full variable domain (rest looked up from reference TRBV7-3 and TRBJ2-3): GAGVSQTPSNKVTEKGKYVELRCDPISGHTALYWYRQSLGQGPEFLIYFQGTGAADDSGLPNDRFFAVRPEGSVSTLKIQRTERGDSAVYLCTSSFAGATDTQYFGPGTRLTVL.

This clonotype was counted ten times or more. The rearrangement joins TRBV27 to TRBJ1-2; D gene unclear. Between the trimmed V and J ends, which lost 4 bases and 6 bases, there was a span of 18 bases. There are 15 residues in the CDR3. Germline assignment: CDR1 MNHEY and CDR2 SMNVEV (reference sequence). The CDR3 sequence is CASSSDPAHRDGYTF. The DNA for the CDR3 is TGTGCCAGCAGTTCAGACCCCGCCCACCGAGATGGCTACACCTTC.

In its sample, this clonotype was seen many times. The rearrangement joins TRBV24-1 to TRBJ2-4; 7 bases are shared with TRBD1. CDR1 is KGHDR and CDR2 is SFDVKD in the germline V gene. V lost 4 bases to trimming and J lost 5 bases; unmatched junction nucleotides: 4. This CDR3 is 14 amino acids long. CDR3 sequence reads: CATSDPGQENIQYF. As DNA, the CDR3 is TGTGCCACCAGTGACCCTGGACAGGAAAACATTCAGTACTTC.